This T cell receptor (beta chain) came from a study of synovial regulatory T cells in juvenile arthritis. The wider study: One patient received methotrexate plus infliximab; one lacked treatment information.

Remarks on this clone: What it binds is not known.

Study-level results: Blood Treg cells that were inflammation-associated showed lower TCR diversity than other blood Treg cells. iaTreg cells shared more CDR3 sequences with synovial Tregs than other blood Tregs did.

The table came from immunoSEQ multiplex PCR; TCRdb's copy has only in-frame clones and leaves some out. The table for this sample gives approximately 9,600 clones. From germline, CDR1 is GTSNPN and CDR2 SVGIG (reference sequence). This CDR3 spans 15 amino acids. No DNA is listed. Patients had median age around 11 years, range about 2.3-22.9. Sequencing input: Treg cells from blood. The subset was: remaining (HLA-DR-negative) circulating blood Treg cells. The chain employs TRBV30 and TRBJ1-2; the D call of TRBD1 rests on TCRdb alone, since no DNA is present to check it. The sequence came from a donor aged 2-30 years with juvenile idiopathic arthritis. The CDR3 sequence: CAWTSGQGFVYGYTF.